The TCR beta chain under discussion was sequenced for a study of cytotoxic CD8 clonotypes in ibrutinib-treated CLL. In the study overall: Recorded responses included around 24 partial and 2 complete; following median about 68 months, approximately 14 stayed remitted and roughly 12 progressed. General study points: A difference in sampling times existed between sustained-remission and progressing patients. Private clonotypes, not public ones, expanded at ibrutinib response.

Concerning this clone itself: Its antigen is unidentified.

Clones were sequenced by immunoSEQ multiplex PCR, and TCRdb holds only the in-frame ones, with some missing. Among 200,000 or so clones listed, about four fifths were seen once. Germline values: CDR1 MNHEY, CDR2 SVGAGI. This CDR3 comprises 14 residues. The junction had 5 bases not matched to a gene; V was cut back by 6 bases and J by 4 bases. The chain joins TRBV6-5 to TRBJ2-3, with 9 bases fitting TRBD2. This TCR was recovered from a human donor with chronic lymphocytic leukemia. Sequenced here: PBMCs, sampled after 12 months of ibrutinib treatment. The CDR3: CASSRGGASDTQYF. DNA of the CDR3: TGTGCCAGCAGCCGCGGGGGGGCATCAGATACGCAGTATTTT.